Following are 5 T cell receptor beta chains from one sample sequenced in a study of blood T cell repertoires in COVID-19. Repertoires were generated with immunoSEQ multiplex PCR, while TCRdb's copy carries only in-frame clones and drops some. The sample has 240,000 or so clones, over 80% seen once. Material for sequencing was peripheral blood. The receptors here all came from a young man who had recovered from COVID-19.

The chain uses TRBV7-9 and TRBJ2-2; 12 bases are shared with TRBD1. The CDR3 length is 18 residues. V trimming: 5 bases; J trimming: 2 bases; junction bases outside the gene matches: 9. CDR1 and CDR2 (germline): SEHNR, FQNEAQ (reference sequence). The CDR3 DNA reads TGTGCCAGCAGCCCATCCCCGGGACAGGGGGCAAACACCGGGGAGCTGTTTTTT. Its protein product is CASSPSPGQGANTGELFF. The entire variable domain, with the rest obtained from reference TRBV7-9 and TRBJ2-2, is as follows: DTGVSQNPRHKITKRGQNVTFRCDPISEHNRLYWYRQTLGQGPEFLTYFQNEAQLEKSRLLSDRFSAERPKGSFSTLEIQRTEQGDSAMYLCASSPSPGQGANTGELFFGEGSRLTVL.

The chain employs TRBV11-2 and TRBJ1-1; 8 bases are shared with TRBD1. Trimming cost V 10 bases and J 5 bases; bases outside gene matches: 12. The CDR3 extends over 14 amino acids. Germline V gene sequence: CDR1 SGHAT, CDR2 FQNNGV. This CDR3 reads CATKAQGAWTEAFF. The CDR3 region has the DNA TGTGCCACCAAAGCTCAGGGGGCCTGGACTGAAGCTTTCTTT.

CDR3 DNA sequence: TGTGCCAGCAGCCAAGCGGGTCAGCGCTATGGCTACACCTTC. This encodes CASSQAGQRYGYTF. V gene TRBV3-1 (or the pseudogene TRBV3-2) combines with J gene TRBJ1-2, with D unresolved. CDR3 length: 14 residues. Trimming took off 1 base at V and 4 bases at J, with 10 bases between the two ends. CDR1 and CDR2 from the germline V gene are LGHDT and YNNKEL (reference sequence).

V and J are TRBV28 and TRBJ2-3; TRBD1 might be the D (6 bases). CDR1 and CDR2 from the germline V gene are MDHEN and SYDVKM. V lost 3 bases to trimming and J lost 2 bases, with 12 bases between them. This CDR3 spans 15 amino acids. The CDR3 DNA reads as TGTGCCAGCAGTTTCCCCACAGGGTCCACAGATACGCAGTATTTT. Encoded protein: CASSFPTGSTDTQYF.

The chain links TRBV6-5 to TRBJ2-7, with 8 nucleotides matching TRBD1. CDR1 is MNHEY, CDR2 SVGAGI, per germline. The CDR3 loop spans 13 amino acids. J was trimmed by 3 bases and V by 5 bases; bases with no gene match: 3. The CDR3 DNA is TGTGCCAGCAGTCAACAGGGGGGCTACGAGCAGTACGTC. It is translated as CASSQQGGYEQYV.